This T cell receptor beta chain was captured in a study of control samples from healthy donors and cancer patients. Data came from immunoSEQ multiplex PCR; TCRdb stores just in-frame clones and leaves some out. The data contain roughly 170,000 clones, just over 90% of them singletons. Deletions cut 3 bases from V and 9 bases from J, with 7 bases between. CDR1 is SGDLS and CDR2 is YYNGEE in the germline V gene. The CDR3 sequence is 11 residues long. The V call is TRBV9, the J call TRBJ2-1; D is unresolved. The sequence derives from a woman aged 55-75 years in good health. Sequencing input: blood. Written as DNA, the CDR3 is TGTGCCAGCAGCGCGGATAGTGAGCAGTTCTTC. This translates into CASSADSEQFF.